These 32 T cell receptor beta chains were all obtained from the same sample, sequenced in a study of blood T cell repertoires in COVID-19. Generated by immunoSEQ multiplex PCR, the TCRdb table keeps only in-frame clones and is missing some. Of around 300,000 clones in the sample, under 90% are singletons; the top ten hold 1.5% to 2%. The specimen was PBMCs or T cells enriched from blood (not recorded which). These receptors were obtained from a woman in her sixties who had recovered from COVID-19.

The chain is built from TRBV6-5 and TRBJ1-1; possible D gene TRBD1, 5 bases. Trimming cost V 7 bases and J 4 bases, with 19 bases left between them. The CDR3 length is 15 residues. Germline V gives CDR1 MNHEY, CDR2 SVGAGI. The chain's CDR3 is CASIPLRGGGTEAFF. CDR3 in DNA: TGTGCCAGCATCCCCCTTCGGGGCGGGGGCACTGAAGCTTTCTTT.

DNA for the CDR3: TGTGCCAGCAGCGCACAGGGGGCGCCCAGTAATTCACCCCTCCACTTT. Amino acids: CASSAQGAPSNSPLHF. V usage is TRBV9 and J usage is TRBJ1-6; 9 bases map to TRBD1. Germline lookup yields CDR1 SGDLS and CDR2 YYNGEE. Trimming at V came to 3 bases and at J to 6 bases, leaving 7 bases not matched to a gene. The CDR3 has 16 amino acids.

The chain links TRBV29-1 to TRBJ2-3; TRBD2 is a possible D gene (6 bases). From germline, CDR1 is SQVTM and CDR2 ANQGSEA. There are 11 residues in the CDR3. With 7 bases removed from V and 5 bases from J, the gap between germline ends came to 10 bases. This chain's CDR3 is CSARAGDTQYF. The CDR3 region has the DNA TGCAGCGCACGAGCGGGAGATACGCAGTATTTT.

The J gene is TRBJ1-2, the V gene TRBV12-3 or TRBV12-4; D is possibly TRBD1 (5 bases). The CDR3 is made up of 13 amino acids. V was trimmed by 1 base and J by 8 bases, leaving 11 bases between them. As DNA, the CDR3 is TGTGCCAGCAGTTTAGGCAGGGTTTTCGGCTACACCTTC. Translation gives CASSLGRVFGYTF.

The chain combines TRBV24-1 with TRBJ2-7; 12 bases align to TRBD2. Trimming took 4 bases from V and 2 from J; bases not matched to a gene: 2. This CDR3 has 15 residues. Germline-derived CDR1 and CDR2 are KGHDR and SFDVKD. CDR3 amino acids: CATSDPSGGAYEQYF. DNA of the CDR3: TGTGCCACCAGTGACCCTAGCGGGGGGGCCTACGAGCAGTACTTC.

V usage is TRBV13 and J usage is TRBJ1-2, with 10 bases aligning to TRBD1. Trimming at V came to 5 bases and at J to 8 bases, leaving 11 bases not matched to a gene. This CDR3 contains 15 residues. Germline V CDR1 and CDR2: PRHDT, FYEKMQ (reference sequence). The CDR3 coding sequence is TGTGCCAGCAGCCCAAACCGACAGGGGGCGCAAGGCTACACCTTC. Translated, it gives CASSPNRQGAQGYTF. The whole variable domain, remainder taken from reference TRBV13 and TRBJ1-2, is AAGVIQSPRHLIKEKRETATLKCYPIPRHDTVYWYQQGPGQDPQFLISFYEKMQSDKGSIPDRFSAQQFSDYHSELNMSSLELGDSALYFCASSPNRQGAQGYTFGSGTRLTVV.

V and J are TRBV7-6 and TRBJ1-4; D is undetermined. The V and J ends lost 5 bases and 0 bases respectively, with 13 bases between them. Germline V gene sequence: CDR1 SGHVS, CDR2 FNYEAQ. This CDR3 is 16 amino acids long. CDR3 amino acids: CASSAFVGSTNEKLFF. Here the CDR3 DNA reads TGTGCCAGCAGCGCCTTCGTGGGCTCAACTAATGAAAAACTGTTTTTT.

The V and J genes are TRBV18 and TRBJ1-2; no firm D call. The V end was cut by 3 bases, the J end by 5 bases, with 13 bases between. The CDR3 consists of 14 residues. CDR1 and CDR2 from the germline V gene are KGHSH and LQKENI. The CDR3: CASSPISVEYGYTF. For the CDR3, the DNA is TGTGCCAGCTCACCGATAAGCGTAGAGTATGGCTACACCTTC.

The rearrangement uses TRBV5-4 and TRBJ2-6; D remains unclear. This CDR3 contains 15 residues. The V end lost 4 bases, the J end lost 7 bases, and 15 bases lay between the germline ends. Germline CDR1 is SGHNT and CDR2 is YYREEE (reference sequence). For the CDR3, the DNA is TGTGCCAGCAGCCTAGGTAAGAGGTCCGCCAACGTCCTGACTTTC. It translates to CASSLGKRSANVLTF.

This clone was counted only a few times. The rearrangement joins TRBV2 to TRBJ1-1, with D unresolved. Germline V gene sequence: CDR1 SNHLY, CDR2 FYNNEI. Trimming cost V 3 bases and J 1 base, with 6 bases left between them. This CDR3 is built from 13 residues. CDR3 bases: TGTGCCAGCAGTGAGGCCCCGAACACTGAAGCTTTCTTT. Translation gives CASSEAPNTEAFF.

The genes are TRBV5-4 and TRBJ2-1; TRBD2 agrees at 8 bases. Germline CDR1 is SGHNT and CDR2 is YYREEE (reference sequence). J gave up 0 bases and V 2 bases, and 7 bases lay outside the gene matches. This CDR3 is built from 17 residues. CDR3 bases: TGTGCCAGCAGCTTAGGGACTAGTTGGTACTCCTACAATGAGCAGTTCTTC. It encodes CASSLGTSWYSYNEQFF.

V gene TRBV28 combines with J gene TRBJ1-5, with 9 bases fitting TRBD1. Germline V gene sequence: CDR1 MDHEN, CDR2 SYDVKM. V lost 6 bases to trimming and J lost 4 bases; unmatched junction nucleotides: 7. The CDR3 covers 15 residues. CDR3 bases: TGTGCCAGCAGCCTGGGGACAGGGTGGAATCAGCCCCAGCATTTT. This sequence encodes CASSLGTGWNQPQHF.

This chain links TRBV6-4 with TRBJ1-1; tentative D call: TRBD1 (5 bases). This CDR3 spans 16 amino acids. The germline V gene encodes CDR1 MRHNA and CDR2 SNTAGT. V was trimmed by 5 bases and J by 1 base, leaving 17 bases between them. This CDR3 reads CASSYFPITGNTEAFF. The CDR3 DNA reads as TGTGCCAGCAGTTACTTTCCCATTACAGGGAACACTGAAGCTTTCTTT.

CDR3 loop: CASRGQWNTEAFF. The CDR3 region has the DNA TGTGCCAGCAGGGGACAGTGGAACACTGAAGCTTTCTTT. The gene calls are TRBV2 and TRBJ1-1, with 7 nucleotides matching TRBD1. The V gene end was trimmed by 6 bases and the J gene end by 1 base; junction bases not matched to a gene: 2. CDR1 and CDR2 (germline): SNHLY, FYNNEI. This CDR3 region has 13 residues.

The rearrangement uses TRBV5-8 and TRBJ2-5; TRBD2 matches 9 bases. V trimming: 4 bases; J trimming: 4 bases; junction bases outside the gene matches: 8. Germline V lookup: CDR1 SGHTS, CDR2 YDEGEE. The CDR3 has 15 amino acids. The chain's CDR3 is CASSLLAGRRETQYF. The CDR3 DNA reads as TGTGCCAGCAGCCTACTAGCGGGCCGGAGAGAGACCCAGTACTTC.

The chain recombines TRBV5-8 with TRBJ2-3, with D hard to call. The ends were cut back, 4 bases at V and 4 bases at J, with 7 bases in the middle. The CDR3 is 12 amino acids. The germline V gene encodes CDR1 SGHTS and CDR2 YDEGEE. The CDR3 loop is CASSNRADTQYF. The CDR3 DNA is TGTGCCAGCAGCAATCGAGCAGATACGCAGTATTTT.

The gene calls are TRBV29-1 and TRBJ1-1; weak D call: TRBD1 (6 bases). The germline V gene encodes CDR1 SQVTM and CDR2 ANQGSEA. V lost 7 bases to trimming and J lost 0 bases, with 6 bases between them. This CDR3 is built from 11 residues. CDR3 region: CSDRVNTEAFF. The CDR3 coding sequence is TGCAGCGACAGGGTGAACACTGAAGCTTTCTTT.

This sequence joins TRBV14 and TRBJ1-6, with a tentative D call TRBD1 (5 bases). This CDR3 is built from 15 residues. V was shortened by 4 bases and J by 9 bases, with 16 bases between the two germline ends. CDR1 SGHDN and CDR2 FVKESK come from the germline V gene. The CDR3 protein is CASSPLAGSTSPLHF. The CDR3, as DNA: TGTGCCAGCAGCCCCCTGGCAGGGTCGACTTCACCCCTCCACTTT. The complete variable domain, with remaining parts taken from reference TRBV14 and TRBJ1-6, reads EAGVTQFPSHSVIEKGQTVTLRCDPISGHDNLYWYRRVMGKEIKFLLHFVKESKQDESGMPNNRFLAERTGGTYSTLKVQPAELEDSGVYFCASSPLAGSTSPLHFGNGTRLTVT.

In regard to this clone: Other DNA sequences in the sample encode the same CDR3. This chain links TRBV5-1 with TRBJ1-5; 7 nucleotides agree with TRBD1. This CDR3 contains 14 residues. Germline loops: CDR1 SGHRS, CDR2 YFSETQ. After removal of 0 bases from V and 6 bases from J, the junction contained 3 bases not matched to a gene. The DNA for the CDR3 is TGCGCCAGCAGCTTGGTAGGGGGCGGTCAGCCCCAGCATTTT. This encodes CASSLVGGGQPQHF. The entire variable domain, with the rest obtained from reference TRBV5-1 and TRBJ1-5, is as follows: KAGVTQTPRYLIKTRGQQVTLSCSPISGHRSVSWYQQTPGQGLQFLFEYFSETQRNKGNFPGRFSGRQFSNSRSEMNVSTLELGDSALYLCASSLVGGGQPQHFGDGTRLSIL.

This chain connects TRBV5-4 to TRBJ1-2; TRBD1 aligns across 10 bases. Germline V gene sequence: CDR1 SGHNT, CDR2 YYREEE (reference sequence). The CDR3 consists of 16 residues. The J segment lost 5 bases and the V segment lost 4 bases, leaving 11 bases of the junction unmatched. The CDR3 DNA sequence: TGTGCCAGCAGCACGCCCGGACAGGGACAGGGGTATGGCTACACCTTC. It translates to CASSTPGQGQGYGYTF.

The chain links TRBV5-3 to TRBJ2-7, with D maybe TRBD2 (6 bases). TRBV5-3 is filed as an ORF, its function uncertain. Trimming removed 2 bases at V and 6 bases at J, with 18 bases between. The CDR3 contains 15 residues. Here the CDR3 reads CARSFRPGTPAEQYF. CDR3 coding DNA: TGTGCCAGAAGCTTTAGGCCCGGGACTCCCGCCGAGCAGTACTTC.

The chain joins TRBV10-1 to TRBJ2-7, with D possibly being TRBD2 (6 bases). Trimming removed 4 bases from V and 2 bases from J, with 12 bases in between. The CDR3 extends over 14 amino acids. Germline V gene sequence: CDR1 WNHNN, CDR2 SYGVQD (reference sequence). This CDR3 reads CASSAGTETYEQYF. For the CDR3, the DNA is TGCGCCAGCAGTGCAGGGACTGAAACCTACGAGCAGTACTTC.

The V call is TRBV14, the J call TRBJ1-1, with D maybe TRBD1 (6 bases). This CDR3 spans 17 amino acids. Deletions cut 1 base from V and 0 bases from J, with 15 bases between. The V gene's germline CDR1 is SGHDN and CDR2 FVKESK. Written as DNA, the CDR3 is TGTGCCAGCAGCCAAGTGGCGTGGGCAGGGGTGAACACTGAAGCTTTCTTT. It codes for CASSQVAWAGVNTEAFF.

The V and J genes are TRBV6-1 and TRBJ1-3; D not resolved. This CDR3 spans 16 amino acids. Germline V gives CDR1 MNHNS, CDR2 SASEGT. V was pared by 3 bases and J by 0 bases, with 12 bases between. The CDR3 DNA reads TGTGCCAGCAGTGAGGCGGGTTACTCCTCTGGAAACACCATATATTTT. Its translation: CASSEAGYSSGNTIYF.

The chain couples TRBV6-1 to TRBJ2-1, with 7 bases lining up with TRBD2. The germline CDR1 and CDR2 sequences are MNHNS and SASEGT. The CDR3 runs 13 residues. Trimming removed 5 bases from V and 3 bases from J; junction bases left unmatched: 1. CDR3 bases: TGTGCCAGCAGTCGGGAGGTCTACAATGAGCAGTTCTTC. As protein: CASSREVYNEQFF.

The chain carries TRBV2 and TRBJ1-3; D might be TRBD1 (6 bases). Germline loops: CDR1 SNHLY, CDR2 FYNNEI. The CDR3 totals 16 residues. The V gene lost 4 bases and the J gene lost 4 bases, with 17 bases spanning the gap. The CDR3 region has the DNA TGTGCCAGCAGTGTTTTGCTTAGGACAGCCGGAAACACCATATATTTT. Translated: CASSVLLRTAGNTIYF.

The CDR3 DNA follows: TGTGCCAGCAGTCTTACAGGGGGGAACACTGAAGCTTTCTTT. Its translation: CASSLTGGNTEAFF. V and J are TRBV6-1 and TRBJ1-1; 8 bases line up with TRBD1. Losses at the gene ends were 5 bases for V and 1 base for J; bases not matched to a gene: 3. The CDR3 runs to 14 residues. The germline CDR1 and CDR2 sequences are MNHNS and SASEGT.

The V and J genes are TRBV19 and TRBJ1-1; 7 nucleotides agree with TRBD1. Losses at the gene ends were 6 bases for V and 10 bases for J; bases not matched to a gene: 17. This CDR3 contains 15 residues. Germline loops: CDR1 LNHDA, CDR2 SQIVND (reference sequence). In nucleotides, the CDR3 is TGTGCCAGTAGACCTGACAGGGTAGCGATCGGAGGAGCTTTCTTT. Its translation: CASRPDRVAIGGAFF. The full variable domain, completed using reference TRBV19 and TRBJ1-1, is DGGITQSPKYLFRKEGQNVTLSCEQNLNHDAMYWYRQDPGQGLRLIYYSQIVNDFQKGDIAEGYSVSREKKESFPLTVTSAQKNPTAFYLCASRPDRVAIGGAFFGQGTRLTVV.

The chain links TRBV28 to TRBJ2-7, with 8 bases fitting TRBD2. The V and J ends lost 7 bases and 5 bases, in that order; junction bases with no gene match: 10. From germline, CDR1 is MDHEN and CDR2 SYDVKM. The CDR3 runs to 14 residues. Here the CDR3 DNA reads TGTGCCAGCACCCCCGGGACTAGAGCTAACGAGCAGTACTTC. Translated: CASTPGTRANEQYF.

This chain connects TRBV4-1 to TRBJ2-7; D might be TRBD2 (5 bases). V dropped 1 base and J dropped 3 bases, with 16 bases sitting between them. The CDR3 extends over 16 amino acids. Germline loops: CDR1 MGHRA, CDR2 YSYEKL. CDR3 protein: CASSQGERAGDYEQYF. The DNA of the CDR3 is TGCGCCAGCAGCCAAGGGGAGAGGGCCGGAGACTACGAGCAGTACTTC.

The table lists this clone with a count of one. The V gene is TRBV18, the J gene TRBJ1-5, with 11 bases aligning to TRBD1. Per the germline V gene, CDR1 is KGHSH and CDR2 is LQKENI. The length of the CDR3 is 16 residues. With V trimmed by 3 bases and J by 7 bases, 8 bases remained unmatched. The CDR3 here is CASSPPGQGERQPQHF. The CDR3 DNA reads as TGTGCCAGCTCACCCCCGGGACAGGGGGAAAGACAGCCCCAGCATTTT. The variable domain in full, with the rest retrieved from reference TRBV18 and TRBJ1-5, is NAGVMQNPRHLVRRRGQEARLRCSPMKGHSHVYWYRQLPEEGLKFMVYLQKENIIDESGMPKERFSAEFPKEGPSILRIQQVVRGDSAAYFCASSPPGQGERQPQHFGDGTRLSIL.

This clone was detected only once. The chain has TRBV19 and TRBJ1-2; D is undetermined. The V gene's germline CDR1 is LNHDA and CDR2 SQIVND (reference sequence). The length of the CDR3 is 15 residues. V lost 0 bases and J lost 8, with 16 bases in between. Here the CDR3 DNA reads TGTGCCAGTAGTATAGAGGTCCGCTCTCCTAGAGGCTACACCTTC. Amino acids: CASSIEVRSPRGYTF.